These 8 T cell receptor beta chains originate from one sample sequenced in a study of cytomegalovirus exposure and HLA in healthy donors. PCR primers comprised 60 Vbeta and 13 Jbeta primers. Assay used: immunoSEQ multiplex PCR; TCRdb lists only in-frame clones, some missing. This table has some 160,000 clones, over 60% appearing once. Sequencing used PBMCs. The receptor set was obtained from a middle-aged man in good health and CMV-seronegative.

The genes are TRBV2 and TRBJ2-3, with D tentatively TRBD1 (5 bases). The CDR3 extends over 15 amino acids. Trimming took off 2 bases at V and 2 bases at J, with 11 bases between the two ends. The germline CDR1 and CDR2 sequences are SNHLY and FYNNEI. Written as DNA, the CDR3 is TGTGCCAGCAGTGAAATCACAGGTCCCACAGATACGCAGTATTTT. Amino acid sequence: CASSEITGPTDTQYF.

The rearrangement joins TRBV7-8 to TRBJ2-7; D is unresolved. V was trimmed by 2 bases and J by 5 bases, leaving 4 bases between them. This CDR3 contains 11 residues. Germline V gives CDR1 SGHVS, CDR2 FQNEAQ. The CDR3 DNA follows: TGTGCCAGCAGCTTAATCGACGAGCAGTACTTC. Amino acids: CASSLIDEQYF.

The V call is TRBV6-1, the J call TRBJ1-1; no clear D. V lost 0 bases, J lost 1 base, and 3 bases lay in between. This CDR3 contains 13 residues. The V gene's germline CDR1 is MNHNS and CDR2 SASEGT. CDR3 in DNA: TGTGCCAGCAGTGAAGCTAGGAACACTGAAGCTTTCTTT. This gives the protein CASSEARNTEAFF.

The chain is built from TRBV19 and TRBJ2-5; 10 positions match TRBD1. The CDR3 loop spans 15 amino acids. The J segment lost 5 bases and the V segment lost 5 bases, leaving 8 bases of the junction unmatched. CDR1 and CDR2 (germline): LNHDA, SQIVND (reference sequence). The CDR3 loop reads CASSALDRGYETQYF. CDR3 in DNA: TGTGCCAGTAGTGCCTTGGACAGGGGGTATGAGACCCAGTACTTC.

V and J are TRBV2 and TRBJ2-5; 8 bases are shared with TRBD2. The last part of the DNA fits TRBJ2-7 better; the J call may be wrong. Germline V CDR1 and CDR2: SNHLY, FYNNEI. The CDR3 extends over 15 amino acids. The CDR3, as DNA: TGTGCCAGCAAGCTAGCGAGCGGGGGAACGTACGAGCAGTACTTC. It is translated as CASKLASGGTYEQYF.

This chain joins TRBV5-1 and TRBJ1-2; D perhaps matches TRBD1 (5 bases). CDR1 and CDR2 from the germline V gene are SGHRS and YFSETQ. Trimming removed 0 bases at V and 6 bases at J, with 9 bases between. This CDR3 region has 13 residues. CDR3: CASSLVVGDGYTF. The CDR3 DNA follows: TGCGCCAGCAGCTTGGTTGTAGGGGATGGCTACACCTTC. Variable domain in full (rest from reference TRBV5-1 and TRBJ1-2): KAGVTQTPRYLIKTRGQQVTLSCSPISGHRSVSWYQQTPGQGLQFLFEYFSETQRNKGNFPGRFSGRQFSNSRSEMNVSTLELGDSALYLCASSLVVGDGYTFGSGTRLTVV.

This clone occurred once. The DNA for the CDR3 is TGCGCCAGCAGCCAAGATAAAGCGGGGGCCCCTGGGGCCAACGTCCTGACTTTC. Encoded protein: CASSQDKAGAPGANVLTF. The chain combines TRBV4-1 with TRBJ2-6; TRBD2 agrees at 8 bases. The germline gives CDR1 MGHRA, CDR2 YSYEKL. This CDR3 has 18 amino acids. J lost 2 bases, V lost 0 bases, and 6 bases had no gene match.

The chain combines TRBV7-2 with TRBJ1-2; a weak D match, TRBD1 (6 bases). This CDR3 is built from 15 residues. Trimming pared 5 bases from V and 3 bases from J, leaving 16 bases between. The germline CDR1 and CDR2 sequences are SGHTA and FQGNSA. In DNA, the CDR3 is TGTGCCAGCAGCCCAGAACAGGGAGTGGACTATGGCTACACCTTC. Its translation: CASSPEQGVDYGYTF.